These 27 T cell receptor beta chains share one sample of origin, sequenced in a study of blood T cell repertoires in COVID-19. Sequencing used immunoSEQ multiplex PCR; TCRdb keeps in-frame clones, though not all of them. The profile covers a few hundred thousand clones, with about 87% appearing a single time and under 8% taken by the ten largest. The sample comprised peripheral blood. The receptors were sampled from a woman aged 30 to 39 who had recovered from COVID-19.

The chain has TRBV4-2 and TRBJ2-6, with 9 nucleotides matching TRBD1. CDR3 length: 20 residues. CDR1 and CDR2 (germline): LGHNA, YNFKEQ. The V and J ends lost 0 bases and 0 bases, in that order; junction bases with no gene match: 9. The CDR3 sequence: CASSQEQAGTGTSGANVLTF. For the CDR3, the DNA is TGTGCCAGCAGCCAAGAACAAGCCGGGACAGGGACCTCTGGGGCCAACGTCCTGACTTTC.

V usage is TRBV5-1 and J usage is TRBJ2-2; 7 bases line up with TRBD1. Germline lookup yields CDR1 SGHRS and CDR2 YFSETQ. Trimming at V came to 1 base and at J to 6 bases, leaving 3 bases not matched to a gene. The CDR3 is 14 residues long. This CDR3 reads CASSLQGEAGELFF. The DNA of the CDR3 is TGCGCCAGCAGCTTGCAGGGGGAAGCCGGGGAGCTGTTTTTT.

The chain recombines TRBV4-2 with TRBJ2-1; TRBD2 agrees at 9 bases. The junction had 8 bases not matched to a gene; V was cut back by 1 base and J by 4 bases. Germline values: CDR1 LGHNA, CDR2 YNFKEQ. CDR3 length equals 17 residues. Here the CDR3 reads CASSQGLAGELYNEQFF. The CDR3 nucleotides read TGTGCCAGCAGCCAAGGATTAGCGGGGGAATTATACAATGAGCAGTTCTTC.

This clone was recorded once. This sequence joins TRBV29-1 and TRBJ1-2; D is unclear. Per the germline V gene, CDR1 is SQVTM and CDR2 is ANQGSEA. This CDR3 comprises 15 residues. V was pared by 2 bases and J by 7 bases, with 20 bases between. CDR3 sequence: CSVESRGWGGGGYTF. CDR3 sequence (DNA): TGCAGCGTTGAAAGTCGGGGTTGGGGAGGTGGTGGCTACACCTTC.

The sample holds a few counts of this clone. This chain joins TRBV5-4 and TRBJ2-3, with D possibly being TRBD2 (6 bases). V gave up 5 bases and J gave up 0 bases, with 16 bases separating them. Looked up from germline, CDR1 is SGHNT and CDR2 is YYREEE (reference sequence). CDR3 length: 16 amino acids. CDR3 sequence (DNA): TGTGCCAGCAGTCCGGGACTTCGCTCTAGCACAGATACGCAGTATTTT. It specifies CASSPGLRSSTDTQYF.

As for this clone: A junction boundary mismatches the germline segment, possibly from a read error. The chain has TRBV2 and TRBJ2-4; 9 bases are shared with TRBD1. The CDR3 has 16 residues. The germline CDR1 and CDR2 sequences are SNHLY and FYNNEI. The CDR3 DNA is TGTGCCAGCGGTGAAACCGGGACAGGGGCCAAAAACATTCAGTACTTC. Amino acid sequence: CASGETGTGAKNIQYF.

This chain joins TRBV28 and TRBJ1-6, with D possibly being TRBD1 (5 bases). The CDR3 spans 15 residues. CDR1 is MDHEN, CDR2 SYDVKM, per germline. The V end was cut by 3 bases, the J end by 12 bases, with 18 bases between. Here the CDR3 DNA reads TGTGCCAGCAGTTTTTTTGGGGGGGATCCCTTACCCCTCCACTTT. Translation gives CASSFFGGDPLPLHF.

The chain recombines TRBV18 with TRBJ1-5, with 9 positions matching TRBD1. The germline gives CDR1 KGHSH, CDR2 LQKENI. V was pared by 2 bases and J by 6 bases, with 5 bases of the junction left unmatched. This CDR3 has 15 residues. The CDR3 region is CASSPGGQGGQPQHF. The CDR3 DNA sequence: TGTGCCAGCTCACCAGGGGGACAGGGAGGTCAGCCCCAGCATTTT. The variable domain in full, completed from reference TRBV18 and TRBJ1-5, reads NAGVMQNPRHLVRRRGQEARLRCSPMKGHSHVYWYRQLPEEGLKFMVYLQKENIIDESGMPKERFSAEFPKEGPSILRIQQVVRGDSAAYFCASSPGGQGGQPQHFGDGTRLSIL.

The rearrangement joins TRBV28 to TRBJ1-1; 7 nucleotides match TRBD1. Per germline, CDR1 MDHEN and CDR2 SYDVKM. The CDR3 is 12 amino acids. With 9 bases clipped from V and 11 bases from J, the junction kept 12 bases outside the gene matches. CDR3 sequence (DNA): TGTGCCAGTAGGGGAAGACAGGGACGGGCTTTCTTT. This codes for CASRGRQGRAFF. Based on the CDR3 plus reference TRBV28 and TRBJ1-1, the full variable domain is DVKVTQSSRYLVKRTGEKVFLECVQDMDHENMFWYRQDPGLGLRLIYFSYDVKMKEKGDIPEGYSVSREKKERFSLILESASTNQTSMYLCASRGRQGRAFFGQGTRLTVV.

J is TRBJ2-7 and V is TRBV6-5; 7 bases line up with TRBD1. The ends lost 0 bases at V and 2 bases at J; junction bases unmatched: 7. This CDR3 is 16 amino acids long. The germline gives CDR1 MNHEY, CDR2 SVGAGI. The CDR3 is CASSYSWTGETYEQYF. DNA for the CDR3: TGTGCCAGCAGTTACTCGTGGACAGGCGAAACCTACGAGCAGTACTTC.

As concerns this clone: The sample contains more than one DNA sequence encoding this CDR3. The V gene is TRBV7-2, the J gene TRBJ1-1, with a possible D match to TRBD1 (5 bases). Trimming cost V 3 bases and J 4 bases, with 9 bases left between them. Germline assignment: CDR1 SGHTA and CDR2 FQGNSA. This CDR3 is 13 amino acids long. The CDR3 reads CASSFTGGTEAFF. The CDR3 bases are TGTGCCAGCAGCTTTACAGGTGGCACTGAAGCTTTCTTT. The complete variable domain, with remaining parts taken from reference TRBV7-2 and TRBJ1-1, reads GAGVSQSPSNKVTEKGKDVELRCDPISGHTALYWYRQSLGQGLEFLIYFQGNSAPDKSGLPSDRFSAERTGGSVSTLTIQRTQQEDSAVYLCASSFTGGTEAFFGQGTRLTVV.

This clone has more than one count but fewer than ten. The V and J genes are TRBV5-6 and TRBJ2-7; 9 bases match TRBD1. Germline V lookup: CDR1 SGHDT, CDR2 YYEEEE. V lost 4 bases, J lost 2 bases, and 4 bases stayed unmatched. This CDR3 region has 14 residues. CDR3 amino acids: CASSLRQGAYEQYF. As DNA, the CDR3 is TGTGCCAGCAGCCTCCGACAGGGGGCCTACGAGCAGTACTTC.

The DNA of the CDR3 is TGCAGCGTTGAAGCGGGGACCGGGGAGCTGTTTTTT. Encoded protein: CSVEAGTGELFF. The chain combines TRBV29-1 with TRBJ2-2, with D possibly being TRBD2 (5 bases). Trimming removed 1 base from V and 5 bases from J, with 5 bases in between. Germline V gives CDR1 SQVTM, CDR2 ANQGSEA. The CDR3 loop spans 12 amino acids.

This clone has a single count. The chain recombines TRBV4-2 with TRBJ2-2; 11 positions agree with TRBD2. CDR1 and CDR2 (germline): LGHNA, YNFKEQ. The CDR3 sequence is 16 residues long. Trimming at V came to 4 bases and at J to 1 base, leaving 2 bases not matched to a gene. The CDR3 DNA sequence: TGTGCCAGCAGCCCCGGGACTAGCGGGAACACCGGGGAGCTGTTTTTT. This codes for CASSPGTSGNTGELFF.

V is TRBV6-5 and J is TRBJ1-1; unclear D gene. Germline-derived CDR1 and CDR2 are MNHEY and SVGAGI. V was trimmed by 5 bases and J by 1 base, leaving 8 bases between them. The CDR3 spans 13 residues. CDR3: CASSTTANTEAFF. The CDR3, as DNA: TGTGCCAGCAGTACAACAGCGAACACTGAAGCTTTCTTT.

J is TRBJ1-2 and V is TRBV5-4, with D hard to call. The CDR3 contains 13 residues. Germline V CDR1 and CDR2: SGHNT, YYREEE (reference sequence). V shed 1 base and J shed 4 bases, with 8 bases lying between them. This CDR3 reads CASSLSQAYGYTF. The CDR3 DNA reads as TGTGCCAGCAGCTTGAGTCAGGCCTATGGCTACACCTTC.

The CDR3 DNA is TGTGCCAGCAGCTGGGAGGGAAGGGGCAATCAGCCCCAGCATTTT. It yields the protein CASSWEGRGNQPQHF. This chain joins TRBV5-5 and TRBJ1-5; D is unresolved. Germline CDR1 is SGHKS and CDR2 is YYEKEE (reference sequence). There are 15 residues in the CDR3. V lost 3 bases and J 2 bases, leaving 12 bases between the germline ends. The variable domain in full, completed from reference TRBV5-5 and TRBJ1-5, reads DAGVTQSPTHLIKTRGQQVTLRCSPISGHKSVSWYQQVLGQGPQFIFQYYEKEERGRGNFPDRFSARQFPNYSSELNVNALLLGDSALYLCASSWEGRGNQPQHFGDGTRLSIL.

V gene TRBV7-3 combines with J gene TRBJ2-1; 9 bases line up with TRBD2. This CDR3 is 14 amino acids long. Trimming removed 5 bases from V and 6 bases from J; junction bases left unmatched: 5. Germline V gene lookup returns CDR1 SGHTA and CDR2 FQGTGA. DNA of the CDR3: TGTGCCAGCAGCAATAGCGGGGGAGTCAATGAGCAGTTCTTC. Translation gives CASSNSGGVNEQFF.

This clone was observed a single time. This chain joins TRBV6-2 or TRBV6-3 and TRBJ2-3; TRBD2 aligns across 10 bases. CDR3 length: 16 residues. V lost 2 bases to trimming and J lost 6 bases; unmatched junction nucleotides: 8. The V gene's germline CDR1 is MNHEY and CDR2 SVGEGT. The CDR3 reads CASSYPGSGGADTQYF. In DNA, the CDR3 is TGTGCCAGCAGTTACCCGGGGAGCGGGGGGGCCGATACGCAGTATTTT.

The V gene is TRBV5-1, the J gene TRBJ1-4, with D unclear. Deletions cut 5 bases from V and 2 bases from J, with 10 bases between. CDR1 is SGHRS, CDR2 YFSETQ, per germline. The CDR3 is made up of 14 amino acids. The CDR3 DNA reads TGCGCCAGCAGTGGGCTATCCACTAATGAAAAACTGTTTTTT. This encodes CASSGLSTNEKLFF.

The chain joins TRBV15 to TRBJ2-5; 10 positions agree with TRBD1. The CDR3 length is 14 residues. V shed 3 bases, J shed 5 bases, and the junction held 3 bases outside the gene matches. CDR1 LNHNV and CDR2 YYDKDF come from the germline V gene (reference sequence). CDR3 region: CATSSQDRGETQYF. CDR3 DNA sequence: TGTGCCACCAGCAGTCAGGACAGGGGGGAGACCCAGTACTTC.

This chain joins TRBV6-6 and TRBJ2-7; 9 bases line up with TRBD1. Per the germline V gene, CDR1 is MNHNY and CDR2 is SVGAGI (reference sequence). The V and J ends lost 5 bases and 2 bases, in that order; junction bases with no gene match: 7. CDR3 size: 15 residues. CDR3 in amino acids: CASSAPDRGTYEQYF. CDR3 in DNA: TGTGCCAGCAGTGCCCCGGACAGGGGAACCTACGAGCAGTACTTC.

In nucleotides, the CDR3 is TGTGCCAGCAGCCTCCGGGACAGGGGGTTACGAGAGACCCAGTACTTC. Translated, it gives CASSLRDRGLRETQYF. The chain recombines TRBV14 with TRBJ2-5; 11 bases agree with TRBD1. The CDR3 has 16 residues. Trimming took 4 bases from V and 4 from J; bases not matched to a gene: 8. Germline CDR1 and CDR2: SGHDN and FVKESK.

The chain joins TRBV5-1 to TRBJ1-2; tentatively, D is TRBD1 (5 bases). The CDR3 is 15 residues long. With 4 bases removed from V and 1 base from J, the gap between germline ends came to 14 bases. Germline CDR1 and CDR2: SGHRS and YFSETQ. This CDR3 is CASSADMGINYGYTF. The CDR3 nucleotides are TGCGCCAGCAGCGCGGACATGGGGATTAACTATGGCTACACCTTC. The whole variable domain, filled in from reference TRBV5-1 and TRBJ1-2, reads KAGVTQTPRYLIKTRGQQVTLSCSPISGHRSVSWYQQTPGQGLQFLFEYFSETQRNKGNFPGRFSGRQFSNSRSEMNVSTLELGDSALYLCASSADMGINYGYTFGSGTRLTVV.

The rearrangement joins TRBV9 to TRBJ2-1, with TRBD2 identical over 8 bases. Looked up from germline, CDR1 is SGDLS and CDR2 is YYNGEE. The CDR3 sequence is 16 residues long. V lost 0 bases to trimming and J lost 6 bases; unmatched junction nucleotides: 8. The CDR3 nucleotides read TGTGCCAGCAGCGTAGGGTGGGGACTAGGGGGCAATGAGCAGTTCTTC. Its translation is CASSVGWGLGGNEQFF.

The sample holds one count of this clone. The CDR3 sequence: CASRLNTEAFF. In DNA form, the CDR3 reads TGTGCCAGCAGACTCAACACTGAAGCTTTCTTT. The chain combines TRBV2 with TRBJ1-1; D uncertain. This CDR3 has 11 amino acids. CDR1 and CDR2 from the germline V gene are SNHLY and FYNNEI. The V end lost 6 bases, the J end lost 2 bases, and 4 bases lay between the germline ends.

V and J are TRBV29-1 and TRBJ1-5, with D perhaps TRBD1 (6 bases). The CDR3 has 16 residues. With 7 bases removed from V and 4 bases from J, the gap between germline ends came to 23 bases. Germline V gene sequence: CDR1 SQVTM, CDR2 ANQGSEA. The CDR3 nucleotides are TGCAGCGCCCTCTACCCGGGGCAGGGGAGTAATCAGCCCCAGCATTTT. Residues: CSALYPGQGSNQPQHF.